What follows are 18 T cell receptor beta chains derived from one specimen sequenced in a study of blood T cell repertoires in COVID-19. The table came from immunoSEQ multiplex PCR; TCRdb's copy has only in-frame clones and leaves some out. The sample has some 380,000 clones, about 87% seen once. Sequences were obtained from PBMCs or T cells enriched from blood (not recorded which). The receptors here all came from a man under 40 who had recovered from COVID-19.

The gene calls are TRBV5-1 and TRBJ2-7; weak D call: TRBD1 (6 bases). Germline V lookup: CDR1 SGHRS, CDR2 YFSETQ. The CDR3 length is 15 residues. The germline V and J ends were trimmed by 4 bases and 5 bases, with 19 bases remaining between them. As DNA, the CDR3 is TGCGCCAGCAGCGTCCGGGGAGTGGGGGCGGACGAGCAGTACTTC. Translating gives CASSVRGVGADEQYF. The full variable domain, with the rest looked up from reference TRBV5-1 and TRBJ2-7, is KAGVTQTPRYLIKTRGQQVTLSCSPISGHRSVSWYQQTPGQGLQFLFEYFSETQRNKGNFPGRFSGRQFSNSRSEMNVSTLELGDSALYLCASSVRGVGADEQYFGPGTRLTVT.

This rearrangement joins TRBV19 to TRBJ1-2; D not certain. V shed 0 bases and J shed 11 bases, with 19 bases lying between them. Looked up from germline, CDR1 is LNHDA and CDR2 is SQIVND (reference sequence). The CDR3 has 15 amino acids. This CDR3 is CASSIDHGTSRGYTF. The CDR3 coding sequence is TGTGCCAGTAGTATAGATCACGGAACCTCCAGAGGTTACACCTTC.

The chain carries TRBV5-8 and TRBJ1-5; 7 nucleotides align to TRBD1. J was trimmed by 1 base and V by 4 bases; bases with no gene match: 8. CDR3 size: 16 residues. Germline assignment: CDR1 SGHTS and CDR2 YDEGEE. CDR3 DNA: TGTGCCAGCAGCCCGGGACAGCATGGGAGCAATCAGCCCCAGCATTTT. Amino acid sequence: CASSPGQHGSNQPQHF.

The V gene is TRBV30, the J gene TRBJ1-3; no reliable D call. The V end was cut by 4 bases, the J end by 4 bases, with 11 bases between. CDR3 length: 13 amino acids. CDR1 GTSNPN and CDR2 SVGIG come from the germline V gene (reference sequence). The CDR3 region is CAWNPSLGNTIYF. The CDR3 DNA reads as TGTGCCTGGAACCCCAGTCTCGGAAACACCATATATTTT.

This chain links TRBV4-3 with TRBJ2-1; D is ambiguous. Germline CDR1 reads LGHNA; CDR2 reads YSLEER. Trimming cost V 5 bases and J 10 bases, with 9 bases left between them. The CDR3 spans 11 residues. The CDR3 sequence is CASSFGVEQFF. The CDR3 nucleotides are TGCGCCAGCAGCTTCGGTGTAGAGCAGTTCTTC.

V usage is TRBV7-9 and J usage is TRBJ2-7; 8 bases map to TRBD1. CDR3 length equals 15 residues. CDR1 SEHNR and CDR2 FQNEAQ come from the germline V gene (reference sequence). Trimming cost V 1 base and J 6 bases; bases outside gene matches: 8. The CDR3 DNA is TGTGCCAGCAGCTTAGGGGCCGGACAGGGCCTCGAGCAGTACTTC. Its protein product is CASSLGAGQGLEQYF.

J is TRBJ2-1 and V is TRBV19; the match to TRBD2 covers 13 bases. Trimming took 3 bases from V and 5 from J; bases not matched to a gene: 4. The CDR3 totals 16 residues. Germline V gene data show CDR1 as LNHDA and CDR2 as SQIVND (reference sequence). CDR3 nucleotides: TGTGCCAGTAGTATGGGACTAGCGGGATACAACAATGAGCAGTTCTTC. Its translation is CASSMGLAGYNNEQFF.

The chain is built from TRBV7-2 and TRBJ2-3, with a tentative D call TRBD2 (5 bases). This CDR3 contains 12 residues. With 1 base removed from V and 8 bases from J, the gap between germline ends came to 7 bases. CDR1 is SGHTA, CDR2 FQGNSA, per germline. CDR3 protein: CASSLEAGTQYF. The CDR3 DNA sequence: TGTGCCAGCAGCTTAGAGGCGGGTACGCAGTATTTT.

V and J are TRBV11-2 and TRBJ2-1, with TRBD2 matching over 8 bases. With 1 base clipped from V and 4 bases from J, the junction kept 6 bases outside the gene matches. This CDR3 contains 16 residues. CDR1 is SGHAT, CDR2 FQNNGV, per germline. DNA of the CDR3: TGTGCCAGCAGCTTAGTGGGGACTAGTAGGTACAATGAGCAGTTCTTC. It specifies CASSLVGTSRYNEQFF. The variable domain in full, completed from reference TRBV11-2 and TRBJ2-1, reads EAGVAQSPRYKIIEKRQSVAFWCNPISGHATLYWYQQILGQGPKLLIQFQNNGVVDDSQLPKDRFSAERLKGVDSTLKIQPAKLEDSAVYLCASSLVGTSRYNEQFFGPGTRLTVL.

J is TRBJ1-6 and V is TRBV11-2; D is unclear. With 4 bases removed from V and 0 bases from J, the gap between germline ends came to 4 bases. The length of the CDR3 is 14 residues. Per the germline V gene, CDR1 is SGHAT and CDR2 is FQNNGV. CDR3 in DNA: TGTGCCAGCAGCTCGAGCTCCTATAATTCACCCCTCCACTTT. Protein: CASSSSSYNSPLHF. Combining the CDR3 with reference TRBV11-2 and TRBJ1-6 gives the whole variable domain EAGVAQSPRYKIIEKRQSVAFWCNPISGHATLYWYQQILGQGPKLLIQFQNNGVVDDSQLPKDRFSAERLKGVDSTLKIQPAKLEDSAVYLCASSSSSYNSPLHFGNGTRLTVT.

The genes are TRBV5-6 and TRBJ2-5, with D perhaps TRBD1 (5 bases). The CDR3 contains 12 residues. Trimming shortened V by 1 base and J by 4 bases, and 5 bases separated the two germline ends. Germline V gene data show CDR1 as SGHDT and CDR2 as YYEEEE. CDR3 sequence: CASSLRGETQYF. The CDR3 nucleotides are TGTGCCAGCAGCTTGAGGGGAGAGACCCAGTACTTC. The full variable domain, rest sourced from reference TRBV5-6 and TRBJ2-5, is DAGVTQSPTHLIKTRGQQVTLRCSPKSGHDTVSWYQQALGQGPQFIFQYYEEEERQRGNFPDRFSGHQFPNYSSELNVNALLLGDSALYLCASSLRGETQYFGPGTRLLVL.

The rearrangement joins TRBV7-9 to TRBJ1-5; the match to TRBD1 covers 11 bases. The CDR3 is 17 residues long. Losses at the gene ends were 1 base for V and 2 bases for J; bases not matched to a gene: 4. Germline V gene data show CDR1 as SEHNR and CDR2 as FQNEAQ (reference sequence). CDR3 in amino acids: CASSLGTGGYGNQPQHF. Here the CDR3 DNA reads TGTGCCAGCAGCTTAGGGACAGGGGGCTATGGCAATCAGCCCCAGCATTTT.

As for this clone: The sample contains more than one DNA sequence encoding this CDR3. The CDR3 coding sequence is TGCGCCAGCAGCCGCGGGACAGGGATATACGAGCAGTACTTC. Translation: CASSRGTGIYEQYF. The rearrangement joins TRBV4-1 to TRBJ2-7; 9 bases line up with TRBD1. Germline loops: CDR1 MGHRA, CDR2 YSYEKL. This CDR3 spans 14 amino acids. V shed 4 bases and J 4 bases; nucleotides not matched to a gene: 5.

V gene TRBV27 combines with J gene TRBJ2-2; D remains unclear. The germline CDR1 and CDR2 sequences are MNHEY and SMNVEV (reference sequence). This CDR3 is 12 amino acids long. V was clipped by 6 bases and J by 3 bases, with 5 bases between them. For the CDR3, the DNA is TGTGCCAGCAGACATTACACCGGGGAGCTGTTTTTT. This encodes CASRHYTGELFF.

The rearrangement links TRBV12-3 or TRBV12-4 to TRBJ1-1, with D possibly TRBD1 on 6 matching bases. There are 13 residues in the CDR3. Trimming cost V 6 bases and J 4 bases, with 12 bases left between them. Written as DNA, the CDR3 is TGTGCCAGCAGCCTTACAGGGCCCACTGAAGCTTTCTTT. This gives the protein CASSLTGPTEAFF.

The chain couples TRBV27 to TRBJ1-1; no definite D call. The germline V gene encodes CDR1 MNHEY and CDR2 SMNVEV (reference sequence). The CDR3 consists of 12 residues. V lost 5 bases, J lost 7 bases, and 11 bases lay in between. The CDR3 loop is CASSPRSGEAFF. CDR3 in DNA: TGTGCCAGCAGTCCCCGGAGCGGTGAAGCTTTCTTT.

The chain carries TRBV7-8 and TRBJ2-7; TRBD2 matches 8 bases. The CDR3 is 15 residues long. The germline V gene has CDR1 SGHVS and CDR2 FQNEAQ. J lost 2 bases, V lost 6 bases, and 9 bases had no gene match. The CDR3 is CASRASGGGPYEQYF. DNA of the CDR3: TGTGCCAGCAGAGCATCGGGCGGGGGGCCCTACGAGCAGTACTTC. Full variable domain (remainder filled in from reference TRBV7-8 and TRBJ2-7): GAGVSQSPRYKVAKRGQDVALRCDPISGHVSLFWYQQALGQGPEFLTYFQNEAQLDKSGLPSDRFFAERPEGSVSTLKIQRTQQEDSAVYLCASRASGGGPYEQYFGPGTRLTVT.

The rearrangement joins TRBV19 to TRBJ2-1, with a possible D match to TRBD2 (7 bases). V shed 1 base and J shed 9 bases, with 19 bases lying between them. Germline V CDR1 and CDR2: LNHDA, SQIVND (reference sequence). The CDR3 consists of 16 residues. The CDR3 region has the DNA TGTGCCAGTAGTATAGTGGGAAGGGGGGGCCGATCTGAGCAGTTCTTC. Amino acids: CASSIVGRGGRSEQFF.